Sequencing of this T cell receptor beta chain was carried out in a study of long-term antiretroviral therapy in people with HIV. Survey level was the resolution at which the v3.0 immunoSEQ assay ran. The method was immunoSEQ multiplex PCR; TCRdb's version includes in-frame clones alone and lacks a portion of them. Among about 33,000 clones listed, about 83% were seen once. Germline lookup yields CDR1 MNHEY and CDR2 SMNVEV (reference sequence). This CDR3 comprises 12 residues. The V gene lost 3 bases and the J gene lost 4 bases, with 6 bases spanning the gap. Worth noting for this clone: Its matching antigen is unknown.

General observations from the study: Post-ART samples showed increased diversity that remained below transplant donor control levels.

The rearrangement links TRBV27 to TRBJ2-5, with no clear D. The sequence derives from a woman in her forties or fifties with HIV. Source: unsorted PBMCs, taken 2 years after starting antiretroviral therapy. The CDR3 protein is CASSFERETQYF. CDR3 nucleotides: TGTGCCAGCAGTTTTGAGAGAGAGACCCAGTACTTC.